This T cell receptor beta chain is drawn from a study of early T cells in non-severe SARS-CoV-2 infection (dated by TCRdb to the early 2020s). Broadly, across the study: Because TCR sequencing was done on bulk RNA from unsorted whole blood, the alpha and beta chains could not be paired. Beyond this particular receptor, the publication reports: VDJdb matching was skewed toward anti-spike CD8 responses and likely underestimated virus-specific expansions, missing private and CD4 specificities.

This was a case-control study nested in a cohort of healthcare workers in London, UK, who had nasopharyngeal swab PCR tests and blood samples taken every week. Between 23 and 31 March 2020, the week of the UK lockdown, healthcare workers were enrolled and then followed up weekly for as long as 16 weeks. Library preparation used 5' RACE. Sequencing was carried out with a NextSeq 500. In the TCR library protocol, unique molecular identifiers were attached to individual cDNA molecules to correct for PCR bias and sequencing error. Both TCR alpha and beta chains were sequenced, and tight co-correlation was observed between alpha and beta sequence abundances in each sample. The study's processing was this. Decombinator V4 was used to perform V gene, J gene and CDR3 annotation of TCR sequences. TCRs were defined as expanded if a significant change between any two time points was detected under a Poisson model with p below 0.0001. TCR abundances were normalised to the total number of TCRs sequenced per sample and expressed as counts per million. TRAV1-2 paired with TRAJ12, TRAJ20 or TRAJ33 defined MAIT TCRs, while TRAV10 paired with TRAJ18 defined iNKT TCRs. A search of VDJdb, accessed on 1 November 2021, was run for TCRs annotated to CMV, EBV and SARS-CoV-2, with TCRs annotated for multiple antigens excluded. The public reads were run again by TCRdb, first through fastp at Q25 and then through MiXCR, and only productive beta chains were kept. When rows share a CDR3 protein, they turn into one entry using the most common DNA and genes. None of the V and J calls come from the authors' own analysis; TCRdb made them. This sample holds roughly 55,000 distinct CDR3 sequences; 6% to 7% were observed only once. Roughly 3.9% of the sample rests with the top ten.

Of note for this clonotype: Its antigen remains unidentified. No clone much larger than this one lies a single base away; base qualities are absent.

After removal of 5 bases from V and 3 bases from J, the junction retains 16 bases not matched to a gene. Measured from the cysteine to the phenylalanine, the CDR3 is 18 residues long. Only the CDR3 DNA stays, 54 bases, in frame from base 1. The germline V gene specifies SGHAT as CDR1 and FQNNGV as CDR2. This clonotype originated in an adult who was a healthcare worker with PCR-confirmed SARS-CoV-2 infection or an uninfected control (not recorded which). The chain joins TRBV11-2 to TRBJ2-7; 10 nucleotides in the junction match TRBD2. The sample comprised whole blood. The encoded CDR3 is CASSVRTPLAGVYYEQYF. The DNA is as follows: TGTGCCAGCAGCGTTAGGACCCCTCTAGCGGGGGTCTACTACGAGCAGTACTTC.